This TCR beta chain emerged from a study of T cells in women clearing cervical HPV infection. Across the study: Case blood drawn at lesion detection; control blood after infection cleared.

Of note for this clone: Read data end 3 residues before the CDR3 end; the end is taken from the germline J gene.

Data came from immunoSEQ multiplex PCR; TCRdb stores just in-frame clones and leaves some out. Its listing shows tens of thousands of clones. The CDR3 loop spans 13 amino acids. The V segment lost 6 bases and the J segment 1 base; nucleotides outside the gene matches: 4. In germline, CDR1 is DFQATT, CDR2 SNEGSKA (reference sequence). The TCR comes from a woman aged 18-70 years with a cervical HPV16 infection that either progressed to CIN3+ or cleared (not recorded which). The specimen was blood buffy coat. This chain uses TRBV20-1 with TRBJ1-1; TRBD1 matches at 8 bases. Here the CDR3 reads CSAAGQGNTEAFF. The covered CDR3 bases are TGCAGTGCAGCAGGACAGGGGAACACTGAA.